This T cell receptor beta chain was captured in a study of blood T cell repertoires in COVID-19. Study-wide context: Nucleic acid was either cDNA or gDNA, and it came from T cells, B-cell-depleted T cells, or PBMCs.

Authors' analysis steps: Cell counts per sample came from amplifying reference gene primers. Produced via immunoSEQ multiplex PCR; TCRdb's table is partial and in-frame only. V, J and clone size were drawn from that table, and D and trimming were deduced from the DNA. The table lists just under 45,000 clones, roughly 87% of them singletons, with around 25% in the top ten. The CDR3 spans 16 residues. V was pared by 5 bases and J by 4 bases, with 9 bases of the junction left unmatched. Germline CDR1 and CDR2: SGHTA and FQGNSA. The clonotype was recovered from a woman of 80 years or more in a cohort sampled during active or convalescent COVID-19. Sequencing used peripheral blood. J is TRBJ2-2 and V is TRBV7-2; 8 bases are a match to TRBD2. CDR3: CASSREGRISTGELFF. CDR3 in DNA: TGTGCCAGCAGCCGGGAGGGGCGGATTAGCACCGGGGAGCTGTTTTTT.